This T cell receptor (beta chain) was captured by sequencing in a study of blood T cell repertoires in COVID-19. Across the study: The cDNA or gDNA used as material had been derived from T cells, B-cell-depleted T cells, or PBMCs.

Germline CDR1 and CDR2: SNHLY and FYNNEI. V gave up 10 bases and J gave up 4 bases; unmatched junction bases: 5. The CDR3 covers 12 residues. Method: immunoSEQ multiplex PCR; TCRdb's copy keeps in-frame clones and lacks some. Of fewer than 200,000 clones detected, approximately 88% appear once; the ten largest clones hold 3% to 4%. V usage is TRBV2 and J usage is TRBJ1-2; 8 nucleotides align to TRBD1. Input material: peripheral blood. This clonotype was obtained from a woman in her sixties or seventies who had recovered from COVID-19. The CDR3 here is CAIRDRTYGYTF. The CDR3 DNA sequence: TGTGCCATCCGGGACAGGACCTATGGCTACACCTTC.